This T cell receptor (beta chain) originates from a study of identical twins. In its sample, this clonotype was seen many times. Antigen unknown. MiXCR, applied by TCRdb to the 5' RACE reads, yields one record per CDR3 protein. The data contain 700,000 or so distinct CDR3 sequences, 8.6% of them seen just once; the ten biggest clones take up about 0.98%. All donors were healthy, and all were Caucasian. V lost 3 bases and J lost 6, with 12 bases in between. Germline V gives CDR1 SEHNR, CDR2 FQNEAQ (reference sequence). CDR3 size: 14 residues. Study results and limitations: Cross-sectional statistical analysis, not tracking of the same donors, underpinned the conclusions. Low generation probability was overrepresented in out-of-frame alpha sequences shared by twins.

The same specimen was also included in a second study, on yellow fever vaccine responses in identical twins.

This sequence was found in a woman aged 18-29 years in good health. Sequenced sample: PBMCs. The chain has TRBV7-9 and TRBJ1-5; a possible D gene is TRBD1 (5 bases). In DNA, the CDR3 is TGTGCCAGCAGCTTCGCCAGGGAGGGTCAGCCCCAGCATTTT. Protein sequence: CASSFAREGQPQHF.